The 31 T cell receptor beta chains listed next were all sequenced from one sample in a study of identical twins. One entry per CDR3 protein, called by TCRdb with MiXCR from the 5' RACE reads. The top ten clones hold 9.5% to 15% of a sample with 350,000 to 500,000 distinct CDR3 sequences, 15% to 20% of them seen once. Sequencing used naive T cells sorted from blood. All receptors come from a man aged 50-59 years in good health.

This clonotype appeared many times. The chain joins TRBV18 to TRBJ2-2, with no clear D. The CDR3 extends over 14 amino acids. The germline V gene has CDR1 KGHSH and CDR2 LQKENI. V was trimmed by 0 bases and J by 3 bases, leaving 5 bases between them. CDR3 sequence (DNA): TGTGCCAGCTCACCACCTAAGGACACCGGGGAGCTGTTTTTT. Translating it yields CASSPPKDTGELFF.

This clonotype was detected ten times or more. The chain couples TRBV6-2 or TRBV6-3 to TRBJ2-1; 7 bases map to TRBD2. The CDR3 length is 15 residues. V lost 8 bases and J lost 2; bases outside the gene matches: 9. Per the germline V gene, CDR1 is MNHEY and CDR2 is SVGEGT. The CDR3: CASQIGGTTYNEQFF. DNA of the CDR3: TGTGCCAGCCAGATCGGGGGGACTACCTACAATGAGCAGTTCTTC.

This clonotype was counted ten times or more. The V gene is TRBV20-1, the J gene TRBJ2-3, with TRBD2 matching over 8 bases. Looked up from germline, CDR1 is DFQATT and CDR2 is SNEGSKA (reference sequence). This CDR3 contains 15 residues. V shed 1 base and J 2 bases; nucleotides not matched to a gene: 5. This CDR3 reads CSARVALAVTDTQYF. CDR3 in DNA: TGCAGTGCTAGAGTCGCACTAGCGGTCACAGATACGCAGTATTTT.

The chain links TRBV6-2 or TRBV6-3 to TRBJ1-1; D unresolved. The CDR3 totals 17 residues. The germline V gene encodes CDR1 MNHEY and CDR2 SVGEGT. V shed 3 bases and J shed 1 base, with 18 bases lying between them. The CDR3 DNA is TGTGCCAGCAGTTATACATTATCCTATGGAGAGAACACTGAAGCTTTCTTT. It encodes CASSYTLSYGENTEAFF.

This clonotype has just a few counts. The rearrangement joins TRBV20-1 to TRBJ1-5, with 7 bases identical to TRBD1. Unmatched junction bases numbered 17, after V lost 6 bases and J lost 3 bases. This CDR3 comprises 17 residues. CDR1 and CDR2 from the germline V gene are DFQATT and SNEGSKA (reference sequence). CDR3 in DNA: TGCAGTGCCCTAGAGGGGGGAGGGGGCCTTTTCAATCAGCCCCAGCATTTT. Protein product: CSALEGGGGLFNQPQHF.

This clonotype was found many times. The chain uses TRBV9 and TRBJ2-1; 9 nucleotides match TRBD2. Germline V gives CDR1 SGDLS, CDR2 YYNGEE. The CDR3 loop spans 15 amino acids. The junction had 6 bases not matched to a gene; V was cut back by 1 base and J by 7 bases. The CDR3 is CASSVMAGGKNEQFF. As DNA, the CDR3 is TGTGCCAGCAGCGTAATGGCGGGAGGGAAAAATGAGCAGTTCTTC. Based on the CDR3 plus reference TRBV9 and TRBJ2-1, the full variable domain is DSGVTQTPKHLITATGQRVTLRCSPRSGDLSVYWYQQSLDQGLQFLIQYYNGEERAKGNILERFSAQQFPDLHSELNLSSLELGDSALYFCASSVMAGGKNEQFFGPGTRLTVL.

The CDR3 DNA reads as TGCAGTGCAACCGGGACTAGCGCTGCGGGGGGTTACGAGCAGTACTTC. Protein product: CSATGTSAAGGYEQYF. V is TRBV20-1 and J is TRBJ2-7; TRBD2 matches at 10 bases. The CDR3 is 16 amino acids. V was clipped by 6 bases and J by 4 bases; unmatched bases: 15. Germline values: CDR1 DFQATT, CDR2 SNEGSKA (reference sequence).

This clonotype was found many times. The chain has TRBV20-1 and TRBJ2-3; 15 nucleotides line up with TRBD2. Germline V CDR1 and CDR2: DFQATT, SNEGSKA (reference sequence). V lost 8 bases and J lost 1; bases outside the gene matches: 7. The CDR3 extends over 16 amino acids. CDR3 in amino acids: CSTGLAGGRGTDTQYF. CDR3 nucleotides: TGCAGTACCGGACTAGCGGGAGGGCGTGGCACAGATACGCAGTATTTT.

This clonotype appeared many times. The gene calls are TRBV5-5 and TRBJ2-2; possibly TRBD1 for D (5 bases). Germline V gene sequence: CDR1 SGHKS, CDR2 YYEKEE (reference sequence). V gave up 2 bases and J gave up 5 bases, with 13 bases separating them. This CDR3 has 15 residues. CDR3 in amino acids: CASSLGPRATGELFF. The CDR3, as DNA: TGTGCCAGCAGCTTAGGTCCCAGGGCGACCGGGGAGCTGTTTTTT.

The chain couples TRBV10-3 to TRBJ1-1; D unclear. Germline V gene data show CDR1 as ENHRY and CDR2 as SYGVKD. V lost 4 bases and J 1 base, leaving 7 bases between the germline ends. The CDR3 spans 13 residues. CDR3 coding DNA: TGTGCCATCAGTGGAAGTGCGAACACTGAAGCTTTCTTT. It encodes CAISGSANTEAFF.

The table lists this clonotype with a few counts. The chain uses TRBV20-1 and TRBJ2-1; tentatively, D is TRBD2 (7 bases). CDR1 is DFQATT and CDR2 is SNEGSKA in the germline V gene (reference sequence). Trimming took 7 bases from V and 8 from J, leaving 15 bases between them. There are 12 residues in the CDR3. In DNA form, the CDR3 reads TGCAGTGTTCTACAAGGGGGGGATGAGCAGTTCTTC. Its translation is CSVLQGGDEQFF.

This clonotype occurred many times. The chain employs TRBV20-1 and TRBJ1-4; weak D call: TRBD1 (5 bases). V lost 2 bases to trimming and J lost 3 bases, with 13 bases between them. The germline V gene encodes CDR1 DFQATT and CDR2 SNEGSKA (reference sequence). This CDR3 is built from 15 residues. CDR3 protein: CSARTQGSANEKLFF. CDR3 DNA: TGCAGTGCTAGAACCCAGGGTTCCGCTAATGAAAAACTGTTTTTT.

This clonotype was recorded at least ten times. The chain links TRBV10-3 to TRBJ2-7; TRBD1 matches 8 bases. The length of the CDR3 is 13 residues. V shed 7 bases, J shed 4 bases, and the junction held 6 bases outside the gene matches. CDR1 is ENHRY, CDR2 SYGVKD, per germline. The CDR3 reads CAIMRGQDYEQYF. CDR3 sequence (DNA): TGTGCCATCATGAGGGGACAGGATTACGAGCAGTACTTC.

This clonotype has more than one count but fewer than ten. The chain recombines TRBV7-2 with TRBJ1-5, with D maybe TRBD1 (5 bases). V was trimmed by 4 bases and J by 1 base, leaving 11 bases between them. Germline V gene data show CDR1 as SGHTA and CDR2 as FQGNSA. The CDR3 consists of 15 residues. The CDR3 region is CASSSGRRSNQPQHF. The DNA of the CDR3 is TGTGCCAGCAGCTCGGGACGGAGGAGCAATCAGCCCCAGCATTTT.

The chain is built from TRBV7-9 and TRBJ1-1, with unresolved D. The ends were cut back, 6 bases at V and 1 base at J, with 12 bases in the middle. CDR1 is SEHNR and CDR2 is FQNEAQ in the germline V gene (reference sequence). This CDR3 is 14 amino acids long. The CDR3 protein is CASSRSDGNTEAFF. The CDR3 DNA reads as TGTGCCAGCAGTCGGTCAGACGGGAACACTGAAGCTTTCTTT.

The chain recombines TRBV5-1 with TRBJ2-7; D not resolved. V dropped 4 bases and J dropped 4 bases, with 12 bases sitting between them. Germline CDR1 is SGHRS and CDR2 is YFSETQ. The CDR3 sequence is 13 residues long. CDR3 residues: CASSRDLGYEQYF. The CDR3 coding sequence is TGCGCCAGCAGCCGTGACCTAGGGTACGAGCAGTACTTC.

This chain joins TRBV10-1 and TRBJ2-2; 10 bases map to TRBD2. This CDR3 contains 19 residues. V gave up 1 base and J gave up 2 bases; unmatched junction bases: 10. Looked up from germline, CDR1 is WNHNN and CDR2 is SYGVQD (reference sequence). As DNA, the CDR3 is TGCGCCAGCAGTGAGTTAGCGGGGGGCTCTCTTTTCAACACCGGGGAGCTGTTTTTT. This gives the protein CASSELAGGSLFNTGELFF.

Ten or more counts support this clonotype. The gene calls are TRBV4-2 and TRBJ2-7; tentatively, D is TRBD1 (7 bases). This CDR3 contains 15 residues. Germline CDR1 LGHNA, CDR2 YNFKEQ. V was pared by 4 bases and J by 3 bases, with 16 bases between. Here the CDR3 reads CASSLRTGLLYEQYF. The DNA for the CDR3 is TGTGCCAGCAGCCTGAGGACAGGACTACTCTACGAGCAGTACTTC.

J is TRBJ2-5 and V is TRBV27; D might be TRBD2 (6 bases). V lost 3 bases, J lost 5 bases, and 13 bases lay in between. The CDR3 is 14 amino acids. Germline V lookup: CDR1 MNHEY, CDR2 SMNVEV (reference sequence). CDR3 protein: CASSFLPGGETQYF. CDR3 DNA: TGTGCCAGCAGTTTCCTTCCCGGAGGGGAGACCCAGTACTTC.

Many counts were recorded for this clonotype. The CDR3 DNA follows: TGTGCCACCAGTGATTTTATCGGCCGAGGACACAATGAGCAGTTCTTC. It translates to CATSDFIGRGHNEQFF. The chain links TRBV24-1 to TRBJ2-1; D is ambiguous. Trimming took 1 base from V and 5 from J, leaving 14 bases between them. From germline, CDR1 is KGHDR and CDR2 SFDVKD. This CDR3 is built from 16 residues.

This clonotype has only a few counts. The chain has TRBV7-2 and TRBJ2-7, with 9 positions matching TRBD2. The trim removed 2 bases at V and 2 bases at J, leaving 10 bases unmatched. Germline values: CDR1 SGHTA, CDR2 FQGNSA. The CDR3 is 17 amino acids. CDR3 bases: TGTGCCAGCAGCTTAAACGGAGCGGGAGGTATAGCCTACGAGCAGTACTTC. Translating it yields CASSLNGAGGIAYEQYF.

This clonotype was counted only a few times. This chain's CDR3 is CAISGPSTGTGMSTDTQYF. The CDR3 region has the DNA TGTGCCATCAGTGGGCCTTCTACCGGGACAGGGATGAGCACAGATACGCAGTATTTT. The chain uses TRBV10-3 and TRBJ2-3; 9 bases map to TRBD1. V dropped 4 bases and J dropped 0; count of bases not matched to a gene: 14. The CDR3 runs to 19 residues. Germline CDR1 reads ENHRY; CDR2 reads SYGVKD.

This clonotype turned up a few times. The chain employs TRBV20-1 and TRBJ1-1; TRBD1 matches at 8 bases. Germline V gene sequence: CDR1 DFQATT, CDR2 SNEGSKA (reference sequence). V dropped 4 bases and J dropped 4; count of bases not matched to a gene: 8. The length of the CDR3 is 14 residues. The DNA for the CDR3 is TGCAGTGCTAAGGACAGGGCGGAGCTCACTGAAGCTTTCTTT. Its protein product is CSAKDRAELTEAFF.

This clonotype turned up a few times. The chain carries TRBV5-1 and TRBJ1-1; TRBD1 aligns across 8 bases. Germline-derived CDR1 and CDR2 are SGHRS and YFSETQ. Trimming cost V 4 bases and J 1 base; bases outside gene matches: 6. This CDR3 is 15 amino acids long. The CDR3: CASSVWTGSNTEAFF. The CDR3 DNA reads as TGCGCCAGCAGCGTCTGGACAGGGTCGAACACTGAAGCTTTCTTT.

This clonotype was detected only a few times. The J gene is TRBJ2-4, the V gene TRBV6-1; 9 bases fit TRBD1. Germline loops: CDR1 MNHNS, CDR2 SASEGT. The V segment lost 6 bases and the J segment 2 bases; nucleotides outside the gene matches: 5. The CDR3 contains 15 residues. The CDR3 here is CASRHRGPTKNIQYF. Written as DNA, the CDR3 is TGTGCCAGCAGGCACAGGGGGCCGACCAAAAACATTCAGTACTTC.

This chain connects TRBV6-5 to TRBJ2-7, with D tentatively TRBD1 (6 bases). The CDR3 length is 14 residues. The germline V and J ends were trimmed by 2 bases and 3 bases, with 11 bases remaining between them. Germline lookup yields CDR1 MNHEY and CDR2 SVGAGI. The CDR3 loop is CASSYQAGDYEQYF. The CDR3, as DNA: TGTGCCAGCAGTTACCAGGCAGGGGACTACGAGCAGTACTTC.

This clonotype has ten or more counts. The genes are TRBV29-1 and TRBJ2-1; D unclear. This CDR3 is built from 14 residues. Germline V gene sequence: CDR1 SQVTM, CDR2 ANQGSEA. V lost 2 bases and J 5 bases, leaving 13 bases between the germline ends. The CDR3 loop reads CSVEIPPHDNEQFF. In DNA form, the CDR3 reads TGCAGCGTTGAAATACCCCCTCATGACAATGAGCAGTTCTTC.

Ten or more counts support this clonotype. The CDR3 here is CASSHSGRGSYEQYF. The CDR3, as DNA: TGTGCCAGCAGCCACAGCGGGAGGGGTAGCTACGAGCAGTACTTC. This chain connects TRBV27 to TRBJ2-7; 10 bases agree with TRBD2. The CDR3 runs to 15 residues. The junction had 8 bases not matched to a gene; V was cut back by 6 bases and J by 3 bases. The germline CDR1 and CDR2 sequences are MNHEY and SMNVEV (reference sequence).

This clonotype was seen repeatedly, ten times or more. The CDR3 loop is CASSLGTSGNTGELFF. The CDR3 DNA follows: TGCGCCAGCAGCTTGGGGACTAGCGGCAACACCGGGGAGCTGTTTTTT. V and J are TRBV5-1 and TRBJ2-2, with 10 bases matching TRBD2. The trim removed 0 bases at V and 2 bases at J, leaving 1 base unmatched. The CDR3 consists of 16 residues. Germline loops: CDR1 SGHRS, CDR2 YFSETQ.

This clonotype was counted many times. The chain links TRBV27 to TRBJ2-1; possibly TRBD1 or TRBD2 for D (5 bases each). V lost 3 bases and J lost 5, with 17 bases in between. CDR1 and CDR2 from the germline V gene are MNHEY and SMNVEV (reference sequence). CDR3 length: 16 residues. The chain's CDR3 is CASSFTIGRGHNEQFF. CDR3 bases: TGTGCCAGCAGTTTTACTATCGGAAGGGGACACAATGAGCAGTTCTTC.

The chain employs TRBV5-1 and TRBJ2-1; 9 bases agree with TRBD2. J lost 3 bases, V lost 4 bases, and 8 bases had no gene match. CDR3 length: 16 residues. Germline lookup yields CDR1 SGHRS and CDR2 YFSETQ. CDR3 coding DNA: TGCGCCAGCAGCAGGGAGACTAGCGGATTCTACAATGAGCAGTTCTTC. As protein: CASSRETSGFYNEQFF.